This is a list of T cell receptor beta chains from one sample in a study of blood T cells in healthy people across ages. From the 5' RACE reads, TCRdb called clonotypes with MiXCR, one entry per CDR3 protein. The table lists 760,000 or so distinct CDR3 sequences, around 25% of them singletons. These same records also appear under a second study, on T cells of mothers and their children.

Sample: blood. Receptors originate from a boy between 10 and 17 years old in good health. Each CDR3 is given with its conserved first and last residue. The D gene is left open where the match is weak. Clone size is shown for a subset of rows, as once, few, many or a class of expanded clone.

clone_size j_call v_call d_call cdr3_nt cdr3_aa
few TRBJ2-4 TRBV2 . TGTGCCAGCTATACAGGGATGGCCAAAAACATTCAGTACTTC CASYTGMAKNIQYF
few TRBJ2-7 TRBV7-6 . TGTGCCAGCAGCTTACCAGGGGACGAGCAGTACTTC CASSLPGDEQYF
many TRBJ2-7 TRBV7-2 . TGTGCCAGCAGCGAGGTGGGCTACGAGCAGTACTTC CASSEVGYEQYF
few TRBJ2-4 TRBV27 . TGTGCCAGCAGTTTAGACAGACTCATAGCCAAAAACATTCAGTACTTC CASSLDRLIAKNIQYF
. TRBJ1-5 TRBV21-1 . TGTGCCAGCAGCAAAAGGGACTGTATGGGGGTGGGCAATCAGCCCCAGCATTTT CASSKRDCMGVGNQPQHF
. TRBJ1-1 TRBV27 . TGTGCCAGCAGTTTGCGGGGCGGGCAAGCTTTCTTT CASSLRGGQAFF
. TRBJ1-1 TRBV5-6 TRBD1 TGTGCCAGCAGCGACCCAGGGGGCGCTGGGAACACTGAAGCTTTCTTT CASSDPGGAGNTEAFF
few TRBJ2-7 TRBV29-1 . TGCAGCGTTGCAGACAGCTACGAGCAGTACTTC CSVADSYEQYF
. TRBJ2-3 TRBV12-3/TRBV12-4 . TGTGCCAGCAGTTTAAATGTACGGAGCACAGATACGCAGTATTTT CASSLNVRSTDTQYF
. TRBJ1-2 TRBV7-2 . TGTGCCAGCAGCTTTTGGGAGAACTATGGCTACACCTTC CASSFWENYGYTF
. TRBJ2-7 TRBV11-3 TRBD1 TGTGCCCGCAGCCAGTTCGGGACAGGGGACTACGAGCAGTACTTC CARSQFGTGDYEQYF
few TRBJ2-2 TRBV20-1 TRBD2 TGCAGTGCTAGTCTTAGCGGGAGAGGTGGCACCGGGGAGCTGTTTTTT CSASLSGRGGTGELFF
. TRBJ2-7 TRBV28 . TGTGCCAGCAACCGGGGAACCTACGAGCAGTACTTC CASNRGTYEQYF
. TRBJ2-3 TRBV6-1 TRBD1 TGTGCCAGCAGCGACTGGGACAGGGGGATAGATACGCAGTATTTT CASSDWDRGIDTQYF
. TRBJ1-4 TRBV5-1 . TGCGCCAGCAGCCCGGGGGACGGGAGGAATGAAAAACTGTTTTTT CASSPGDGRNEKLFF
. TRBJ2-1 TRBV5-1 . TGCGCCAGCAGCCTCCTCAGTGGGAAACGATACAATGAGCAGTTCTTC CASSLLSGKRYNEQFF
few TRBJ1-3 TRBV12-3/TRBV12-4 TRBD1 TGTGCCAGCAGTGTCTCCGGGACAGGGAACAGAGCCATATATTTT CASSVSGTGNRAIYF
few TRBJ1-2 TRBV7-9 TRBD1 TGTGCCAGCAGCGGGGACAGGCTGGAGTATGGCTACACCTTC CASSGDRLEYGYTF
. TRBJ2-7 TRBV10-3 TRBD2 TGTGCCATCAGGGGGGGGACTAGCGAGGCCTACGAGCAGTACTTC CAIRGGTSEAYEQYF
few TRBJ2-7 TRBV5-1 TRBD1 TGCGCCAGCAGCTTTACAGGGGACATCGAGCAGTACTTC CASSFTGDIEQYF
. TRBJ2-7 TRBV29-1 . TGCAGCGTTGAATGGGCTATAACGCCACTCTACGAGCAGTACTTC CSVEWAITPLYEQYF
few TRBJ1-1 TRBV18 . TGTGCCGGCTCAAGTCAGGTTAAGGACACTGAAGCTTTCTTT CAGSSQVKDTEAFF